One T cell receptor (beta chain) is described in this entry. Its antigen is undetermined. Germline CDR1 is SGHTA and CDR2 is FQGTGA. Trimming removed 1 base from V and 3 bases from J, with 9 bases in between. The CDR3 has 15 amino acids. These data originate in a study of cytomegalovirus exposure and HLA in healthy donors. Whole-study findings and limits: TCR beta chain V- and J-gene trimming was linked, in a later analysis, to a missense variant in DCLRE1C.

Vbeta (60) and Jbeta (13) primers were used in the PCR. TCRdb's table, derived via immunoSEQ multiplex PCR, lists solely in-frame clones and lacks some. The profile shows 160,000 or so clones, about 80% of them singletons. This chain uses TRBV7-3 with TRBJ2-2; D remains unclear. The TCR originated in a man aged 30 to 39 in good health and CMV-seronegative. Sequenced input: PBMCs. CDR3 bases: TGTGCCAGCAGCTTAAGCGGATTCCACACCGGGGAGCTGTTTTTT. Translation: CASSLSGFHTGELFF.